The TCR beta chain described here comes from a study of blood T cell repertoires in COVID-19 (dated by TCRdb to 2020 to 2022). Regarding the complete study: Samples from collaborators originated in the United States, Italy and Spain and spanned both the acute and convalescent phases of COVID-19. The material from the prospective study consisted of cDNA or gDNA derived from T cells, B-cell-depleted T cells, or PBMCs. The dataset comprised deeply sampled blood TCRbeta repertoires from subjects exposed to, actively infected with, or recovered from COVID-19. The repertoires were released in a freely available public database meant as a resource for research on the immune response to SARS-CoV-2. Samples came from the ongoing ImmuneRACE study (first 160 participants) plus 1,254 subjects from 6 global collaborators. The sample metadata nearly always contained a de-identified subject ID, COVID-19 status, age in years and sex. Where HLA class I and class II types were available, the types were taken from metadata supplied by the sample provider, not from assay-based typing. Here is what the overall study found, with its caveats: How much clinical and demographic metadata was included differed by source and by participant, and the metadata was provided uncurated.

In the prospective study, participants were about 18 to 100 years old, resided in about 25 geographic areas of the United States, and were enrolled through a virtual design. In the prospective study, participants were assigned to cohorts based on the clinical history participants reported in a screening survey and a study questionnaire. For ImmuneRACE Cohort 3, a participant was defined as recovered based on two consecutive negative NP/OP PCR tests, clearance by a healthcare professional, or resolution of symptoms. In the prospective study, mobile phlebotomists collected whole blood, serum and a nasopharyngeal or oropharyngeal swab from each participant. Prospective study participants could optionally give additional blood draws and questionnaires over a roughly two-month period. Before DNA extraction, prospective study blood samples were shipped either frozen or at room temperature. TCRbeta CDR3 regions were amplified from genomic DNA using the immunoSEQ Assay, a bias-controlled multiplex PCR. Concerning the study's data processing: The number of nucleated cells in each sample was estimated from the amplification of reference gene primers within the assay. To quantify the absolute abundance of each unique TCRbeta CDR3 rearrangement, sequence reads were collapsed and filtered. For each sample, productive Simpson clonality was calculated as the square root of Simpson's diversity index over productive rearrangements. TCRdb stores this immuneACCESS table with in-frame sequences only. Part of the clones is absent; in the studies checked, under half of the shortfall reflects unresolved V genes, and no reason is known for the rest. Clone size and V and J calls were adopted from that table, with D and trimming inferred from the DNA. This sample is represented by about 160,000 clones; approximately 81% of them were singletons. The ten largest make up 8% of the sample.

As to this clone: The target of this receptor is not known. No base quality information exists; no much larger clone differs at one position.

The sequence came from a woman between 50 and 59 years old who had recovered from COVID-19. The material sequenced was PBMCs or T cells enriched from blood (not recorded which).

For the CDR3, the sequence is CASSQAAREQYF. The DNA is as follows: TGTGCCAGCAGCCAAGCCGCTAGGGAGCAGTACTTC. In this chain, TRBV3-1 (or the pseudogene TRBV3-2) is recombined with TRBJ2-7; no D gene call is confident. Taken from cysteine to phenylalanine, the CDR3 has 12 residues. Only the CDR3 DNA stays, 36 bases, in frame from base 1. The germline V gene (reference sequence) gives CDR1 as LGHDT and CDR2 as YNNKEL. V lost 1 base and J lost 7 bases; the stretch between them is 8 bases long.